This TCR beta chain was identified during a study of CD8 T cells in ankylosing spondylitis. Study observations and caveats: Seemingly characteristic of ankylosing spondylitis blood was a TCR beta motif consisting of eight highly homologous variants.

Germline assignment: CDR1 DFQATT and CDR2 SNEGSKA (reference sequence). The CDR3 sequence is 13 residues long. Trimming took off 3 bases at V and 3 bases at J, with 12 bases between the two ends. TCRdb used MiXCR to reprocess the 5' RACE reads, holding one entry per CDR3 protein. The repertoire holds 200,000 to 250,000 distinct CDR3 sequences, with more than 5.5% as singletons. Comments on this clonotype: The antigen remains unidentified.

The rearrangement links TRBV20-1 to TRBJ2-7; TRBD1 might be the D (6 bases). Sequenced sample: blood, either unsorted or a sorted T cell fraction (not recorded which). The sequence was obtained from a male donor with ankylosing spondylitis. As DNA, the CDR3 is TGCAGTGCTAGGTGGACAGCGATCTACGAGCAGTACTTC. This sequence encodes CSARWTAIYEQYF.